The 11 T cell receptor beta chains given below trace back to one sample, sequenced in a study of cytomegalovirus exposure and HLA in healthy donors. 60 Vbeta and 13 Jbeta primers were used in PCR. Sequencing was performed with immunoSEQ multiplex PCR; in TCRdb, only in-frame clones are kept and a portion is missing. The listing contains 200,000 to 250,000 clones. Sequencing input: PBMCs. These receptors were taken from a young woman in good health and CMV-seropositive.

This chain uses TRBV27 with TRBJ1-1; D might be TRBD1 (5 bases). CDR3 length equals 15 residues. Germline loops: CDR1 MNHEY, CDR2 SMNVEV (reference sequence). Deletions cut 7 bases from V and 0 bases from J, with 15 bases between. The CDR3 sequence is CASTWRGNLNTEAFF. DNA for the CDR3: TGTGCCAGCACCTGGAGGGGCAACTTGAACACTGAAGCTTTCTTT.

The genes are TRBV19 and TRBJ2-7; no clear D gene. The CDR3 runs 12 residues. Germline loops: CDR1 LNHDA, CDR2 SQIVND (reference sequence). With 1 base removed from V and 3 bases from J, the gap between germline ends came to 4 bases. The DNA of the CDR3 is TGTGCCAGTAGTATAGGAGGCTACGAGCAGTACTTC. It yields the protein CASSIGGYEQYF.

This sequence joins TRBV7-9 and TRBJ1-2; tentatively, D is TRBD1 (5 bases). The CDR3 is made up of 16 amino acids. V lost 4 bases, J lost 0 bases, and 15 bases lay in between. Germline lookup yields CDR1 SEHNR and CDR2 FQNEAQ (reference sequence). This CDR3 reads CASSSPGHRPNYGYTF. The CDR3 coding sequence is TGTGCCAGCAGCTCGCCCGGACACAGGCCTAACTATGGCTACACCTTC.

In DNA, the CDR3 is TGCGCCAGCAGCCGTACCCCCCTGACAGGTTTGAACACTGAAGCTTTCTTT. Protein product: CASSRTPLTGLNTEAFF. The genes are TRBV4-1 and TRBJ1-1, with D possibly matching TRBD1 (6 bases). This CDR3 contains 17 residues. Germline CDR1 is MGHRA and CDR2 is YSYEKL. V was pared by 4 bases and J by 0 bases, with 18 bases between.

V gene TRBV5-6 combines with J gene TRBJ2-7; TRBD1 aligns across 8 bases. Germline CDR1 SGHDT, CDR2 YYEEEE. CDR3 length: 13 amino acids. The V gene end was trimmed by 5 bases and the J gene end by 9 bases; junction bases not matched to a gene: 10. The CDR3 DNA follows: TGTGCCAGCAGTTTTGGACAGGGAGCCGCGCAGTACTTC. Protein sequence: CASSFGQGAAQYF.

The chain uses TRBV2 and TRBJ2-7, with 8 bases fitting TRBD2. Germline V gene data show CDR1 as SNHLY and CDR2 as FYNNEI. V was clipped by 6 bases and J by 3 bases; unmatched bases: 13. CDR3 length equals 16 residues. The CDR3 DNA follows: TGTGCCAGCAGAGACCTGAGCAGCGGGAGAAACTACGAGCAGTACTTC. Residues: CASRDLSSGRNYEQYF.

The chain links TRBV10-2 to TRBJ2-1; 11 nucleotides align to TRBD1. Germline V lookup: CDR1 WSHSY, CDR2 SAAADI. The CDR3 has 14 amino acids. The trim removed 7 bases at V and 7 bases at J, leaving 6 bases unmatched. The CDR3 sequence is CASTGDRGSNEQFF. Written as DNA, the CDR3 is TGCGCCAGCACGGGGGACAGGGGGTCGAATGAGCAGTTCTTC.

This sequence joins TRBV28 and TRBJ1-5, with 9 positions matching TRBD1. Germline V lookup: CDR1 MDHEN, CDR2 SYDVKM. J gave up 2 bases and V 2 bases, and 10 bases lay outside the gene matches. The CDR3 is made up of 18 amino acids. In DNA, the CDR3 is TGTGCCAGCAGTTTACCGGGACAGGGATTGTACGGCAATCAGCCCCAGCATTTT. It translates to CASSLPGQGLYGNQPQHF.

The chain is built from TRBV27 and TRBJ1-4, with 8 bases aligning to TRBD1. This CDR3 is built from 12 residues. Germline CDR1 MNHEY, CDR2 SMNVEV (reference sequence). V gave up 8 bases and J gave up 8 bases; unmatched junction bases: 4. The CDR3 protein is CASSYRGEKLFF. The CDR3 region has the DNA TGTGCCAGCTCGTACAGGGGGGAAAAACTGTTTTTT.

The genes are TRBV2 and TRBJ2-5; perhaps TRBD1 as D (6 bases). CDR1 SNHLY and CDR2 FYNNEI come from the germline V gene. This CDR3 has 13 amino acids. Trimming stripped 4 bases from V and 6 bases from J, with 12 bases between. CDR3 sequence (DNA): TGTGCCAGCAGTGGGGGGCGACAAAAGACCCAGTACTTC. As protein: CASSGGRQKTQYF.

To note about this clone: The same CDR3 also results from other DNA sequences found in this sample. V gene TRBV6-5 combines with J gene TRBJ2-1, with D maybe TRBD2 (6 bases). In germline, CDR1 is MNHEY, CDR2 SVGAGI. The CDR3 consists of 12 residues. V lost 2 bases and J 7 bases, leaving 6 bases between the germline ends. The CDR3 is CASSYGGNEQFF. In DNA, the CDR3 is TGTGCCAGCAGTTACGGGGGGAATGAGCAGTTCTTC.